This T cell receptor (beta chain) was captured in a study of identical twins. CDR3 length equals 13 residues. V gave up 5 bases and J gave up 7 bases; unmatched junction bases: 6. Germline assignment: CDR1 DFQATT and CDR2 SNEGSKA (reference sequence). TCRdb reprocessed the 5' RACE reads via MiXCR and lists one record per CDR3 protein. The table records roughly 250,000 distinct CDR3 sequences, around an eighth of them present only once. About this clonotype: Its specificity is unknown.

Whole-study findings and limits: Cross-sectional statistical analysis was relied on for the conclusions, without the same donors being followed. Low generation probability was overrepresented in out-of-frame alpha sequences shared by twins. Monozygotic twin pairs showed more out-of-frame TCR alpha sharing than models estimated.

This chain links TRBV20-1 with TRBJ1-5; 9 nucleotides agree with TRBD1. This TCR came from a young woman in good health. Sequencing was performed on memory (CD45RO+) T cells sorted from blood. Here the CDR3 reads CSAQRQGGQPQHF. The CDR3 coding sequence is TGCAGTGCTCAGCGACAGGGGGGACAGCCCCAGCATTTT.